Below, one T cell receptor (beta chain) is given with its context. Its antigen is as yet unknown. Selected positively for CCR7 and CD45RO-negative, naive CD8 cells excluded terminally differentiated effector memory CD45RA+ cells. The CDR3 is made up of 13 amino acids. Deletions cut 4 bases from V and 3 bases from J, with 10 bases between. In germline, CDR1 is LNHNV, CDR2 YYDKDF (reference sequence). This record comes from a study of shared clonotypes between healthy human individuals. Overall study context: Aged between 18 and 49, the donors were a couple of women and a few men.

Whole-study results and caveats: Clonotypes shared by all four sorted-subset donors had higher generation probabilities than non-shared clonotypes.

TCRdb's copy holds only in-frame clones and misses some; the assay was immunoSEQ multiplex PCR. This table holds about 2,200,000 clones, just over 90% found once. Sequencing was performed on naive CD8+ T cells from PBMCs. The chain recombines TRBV15 with TRBJ2-7; TRBD1 is a possible D gene (6 bases). This clonotype was sampled from a man between 18 and 35 years old in good health. Some clones in this sample may be carry-over from other donors' samples. The DNA for the CDR3 is TGTGCCACCAGCAACACAGGGATCTACGAGCAGTACTTC. It yields the protein CATSNTGIYEQYF.